These T cell receptor beta chains were read from a single sample in a study of cytotoxic CD8 clonotypes in ibrutinib-treated CLL. Profiling relied on immunoSEQ multiplex PCR, and the TCRdb table lists in-frame clones only, not all of them. The table shows roughly 52,000 clones, with 53% occurring only once. Sample: PBMCs, taken after 12 months of ibrutinib treatment. These receptors originate from a human donor with chronic lymphocytic leukemia. Each CDR3 is given with its conserved first and last residue. Each record gives: CDR3 protein, CDR3 DNA, CDR3 length, clone size, V gene, D gene, J gene. D genes are given only for firm matches. Only part of the rows carry a size: once, few, many, or a class if the clone is expanded.

CDR3 protein: CSVSSGGHEQFF
CDR3 DNA: TGCAGCGTTAGCTCGGGGGGCCATGAGCAGTTCTTC
CDR3 length: 12
clone size: once
V gene: TRBV29-1
D gene: -
J gene: TRBJ2-1

CDR3 protein: CASSHTGGREQSQHF
CDR3 DNA: TGTGCCAGCAGCCACACGGGGGGCAGGGAGCAGTCCCAGCATTTT
CDR3 length: 15
clone size: -
V gene: TRBV28
D gene: -
J gene: TRBJ1-5

CDR3 protein: CASSLDSQYNYGYTF
CDR3 DNA: TGCGCCAGCAGCTTGGACAGCCAATATAACTATGGCTACACCTTC
CDR3 length: 15
clone size: few
V gene: TRBV5-1
D gene: -
J gene: TRBJ1-2

CDR3 protein: CASSDDRGRNEQYF
CDR3 DNA: TGTGCCAGCAGTGACGACAGGGGTAGGAACGAGCAGTACTTC
CDR3 length: 14
clone size: -
V gene: TRBV6-4
D gene: TRBD1
J gene: TRBJ2-7

CDR3 protein: CSVSARATSGANVLTF
CDR3 DNA: TGCAGCGTCTCGGCCAGGGCCACCTCTGGGGCCAACGTCCTGACTTTC
CDR3 length: 16
clone size: -
V gene: TRBV29-1
D gene: -
J gene: TRBJ2-6

CDR3 protein: CASRQGGYGYTF
CDR3 DNA: TGCGCCAGCCGACAGGGTGGGTATGGCTACACCTTC
CDR3 length: 12
clone size: many
V gene: TRBV10-2
D gene: TRBD1
J gene: TRBJ1-2

CDR3 protein: CASSLLGTGETQYF
CDR3 DNA: TGTGCTAGCAGCTTACTCGGGACCGGAGAGACCCAGTACTTC
CDR3 length: 14
clone size: -
V gene: TRBV7-7
D gene: -
J gene: TRBJ2-5

CDR3 protein: CASSAQTGGGTDTQYF
CDR3 DNA: TGTGCCAGCAGCGCCCAGACAGGGGGAGGCACAGATACGCAGTATTTT
CDR3 length: 16
clone size: many
V gene: TRBV9
D gene: TRBD1
J gene: TRBJ2-3

CDR3 protein: CASSLNGYTEAFF
CDR3 DNA: TGTGCCAGCTCACTGAACGGATACACTGAAGCTTTCTTT
CDR3 length: 13
clone size: few
V gene: TRBV18
D gene: -
J gene: TRBJ1-1

CDR3 protein: CASSSGTGGNEQYF
CDR3 DNA: TGCGCCAGCAGCTCTGGGACAGGGGGAAACGAGCAGTACTTC
CDR3 length: 14
clone size: few
V gene: TRBV5-1
D gene: TRBD1
J gene: TRBJ2-7

CDR3 protein: CASSPWTSGEEQFF
CDR3 DNA: TGTGCCAGTAGTCCATGGACTAGCGGAGAAGAGCAGTTCTTC
CDR3 length: 14
clone size: many
V gene: TRBV19
D gene: TRBD2
J gene: TRBJ2-1

CDR3 protein: CASSTQGNSYEQYF
CDR3 DNA: TGTGCCAGTAGTACTCAAGGGAACTCCTACGAGCAGTACTTC
CDR3 length: 14
clone size: -
V gene: TRBV19
D gene: -
J gene: TRBJ2-7

CDR3 protein: CASSVSYRQINSPLHF
CDR3 DNA: TGTGCCAGCAGCGTCAGTTACCGACAGATTAATTCACCCCTCCACTTT
CDR3 length: 16
clone size: few
V gene: TRBV9
D gene: -
J gene: TRBJ1-6

CDR3 protein: CASSLDSGMVTGELFF
CDR3 DNA: TGCGCCAGCAGCTTGGATTCAGGAATGGTCACCGGGGAGCTGTTTTTT
CDR3 length: 16
clone size: many
V gene: TRBV5-1
D gene: -
J gene: TRBJ2-2

CDR3 protein: CASSKRTGSPDTQYF
CDR3 DNA: TGTGCCAGCAGCAAAAGGACAGGGTCCCCAGATACGCAGTATTTT
CDR3 length: 15
clone size: few
V gene: TRBV2
D gene: TRBD1
J gene: TRBJ2-3

CDR3 protein: CASSSGPISSYNSPLHF
CDR3 DNA: TGTGCCAGCAGCTCGGGGCCCATTAGCTCCTATAATTCACCCCTCCACTTT
CDR3 length: 17
clone size: -
V gene: TRBV9
D gene: -
J gene: TRBJ1-6

CDR3 protein: CASSFLGAEAFF
CDR3 DNA: TGTGCCAGCAGTTTTTTGGGCGCTGAAGCTTTCTTT
CDR3 length: 12
clone size: few
V gene: TRBV28
D gene: -
J gene: TRBJ1-1